The 22 T cell receptor beta chains listed next were all sequenced from one sample in a study of cytomegalovirus exposure and HLA in healthy donors. Primers: 60 Vbeta forward and 13 Jbeta reverse. Here immunoSEQ multiplex PCR was the method, and the copy in TCRdb shows in-frame clones only, minus some. The sample lists 130,000 or so clones, roughly four fifths occurring once. Specimen: PBMCs. The receptors originated from a woman in her forties or fifties in good health and CMV-seropositive.

J is TRBJ2-7 and V is TRBV6-5; tentatively, D is TRBD1 (5 bases). The CDR3 is 15 residues long. Trimming removed 6 bases at V and 3 bases at J, with 18 bases between. Germline CDR1 and CDR2: MNHEY and SVGAGI. CDR3: CASRTPGSLNYEQYF. In nucleotides, the CDR3 is TGTGCCAGCAGGACTCCAGGGTCCCTAAACTACGAGCAGTACTTC.

CDR3 sequence (DNA): TGTGCCACCAGCAGAAAACAGGTTCTAGGTGGCTACACCTTC. Translation: CATSRKQVLGGYTF. The rearrangement uses TRBV15 and TRBJ1-2, with TRBD1 as a possible D gene (5 bases). Trimming removed 2 bases at V and 7 bases at J, with 14 bases between. This CDR3 has 14 residues. From germline, CDR1 is LNHNV and CDR2 YYDKDF (reference sequence).

V usage is TRBV29-1 and J usage is TRBJ1-1; no definite D call. The CDR3 length is 14 residues. Germline V CDR1 and CDR2: SQVTM, ANQGSEA. V was trimmed by 7 bases and J by 1 base, leaving 16 bases between them. This CDR3 reads CSGVGARANTEAFF. The CDR3 DNA sequence: TGCAGCGGGGTCGGCGCGAGGGCGAACACTGAAGCTTTCTTT.

The chain recombines TRBV4-1 with TRBJ1-2; 9 bases map to TRBD1. Germline V CDR1 and CDR2: MGHRA, YSYEKL. This CDR3 contains 15 residues. V shed 3 bases and J 8 bases; nucleotides not matched to a gene: 10. CDR3 residues: CASSHAGTGTWGYTF. The DNA of the CDR3 is TGCGCCAGCAGCCACGCCGGGACAGGGACGTGGGGCTACACCTTC.

The chain is built from TRBV19 and TRBJ2-5; D uncertain. CDR3 size: 13 residues. V was cut by 6 bases and J by 6 bases, with 14 bases left in between. Germline V lookup: CDR1 LNHDA, CDR2 SQIVND (reference sequence). The CDR3 DNA sequence: TGTGCCAGTAGGGCCCATGATTTGAAGACCCAGTACTTC. This sequence encodes CASRAHDLKTQYF. The whole variable domain, remainder taken from reference TRBV19 and TRBJ2-5, is DGGITQSPKYLFRKEGQNVTLSCEQNLNHDAMYWYRQDPGQGLRLIYYSQIVNDFQKGDIAEGYSVSREKKESFPLTVTSAQKNPTAFYLCASRAHDLKTQYFGPGTRLLVL.

This chain links TRBV5-4 with TRBJ2-7; TRBD2 matches at 8 bases. J was trimmed by 1 base and V by 4 bases; bases with no gene match: 10. Germline CDR1 SGHNT, CDR2 YYREEE (reference sequence). This CDR3 spans 16 amino acids. CDR3 sequence (DNA): TGTGCCAGCAGCGTTGTAGGCGGGGGGCCTTCCTACGAGCAGTACTTC. Translating it yields CASSVVGGGPSYEQYF.

A single count supports this clone. V and J are TRBV27 and TRBJ1-5, with TRBD1 as a possible D gene (5 bases). This CDR3 has 13 amino acids. The germline CDR1 and CDR2 sequences are MNHEY and SMNVEV (reference sequence). Trimming pared 4 bases from V and 7 bases from J, leaving 11 bases between. CDR3 in DNA: TGTGCCAGCAGTTCAGGGACTAGGCAGCCCCAGCATTTT. Its protein is CASSSGTRQPQHF.

The gene calls are TRBV2 and TRBJ2-5, with TRBD1 identical over 7 bases. V lost 5 bases and J lost 4; bases outside the gene matches: 13. Looked up from germline, CDR1 is SNHLY and CDR2 is FYNNEI. The CDR3 is 16 amino acids. CDR3 nucleotides: TGTGCCAGCAGTTACCCCACCTCAGGGGGTTCAGAGACCCAGTACTTC. Amino acid sequence: CASSYPTSGGSETQYF.

Comment on this clone: The same CDR3 also results from other DNA sequences found in this sample. This chain connects TRBV7-9 to TRBJ1-6; D is possibly TRBD1 (6 bases). This CDR3 region has 14 residues. Germline assignment: CDR1 SEHNR and CDR2 FQNEAQ (reference sequence). Trimming stripped 7 bases from V and 5 bases from J, with 12 bases between. CDR3 in DNA: TGTGCCAGCATACCAACAGGGAATAATTCACCCCTCCACTTT. This gives the protein CASIPTGNNSPLHF.

This clone was counted once. The chain is built from TRBV27 and TRBJ2-1; 12 nucleotides line up with TRBD1. After removal of 7 bases from V and 3 bases from J, the junction contained 7 bases not matched to a gene. The CDR3 consists of 16 residues. Germline V gene sequence: CDR1 MNHEY, CDR2 SMNVEV (reference sequence). CDR3 DNA sequence: TGTGCCAGCACCTTTGGGACAGGGGGCCTCTACAATGAGCAGTTCTTC. Its protein is CASTFGTGGLYNEQFF.

This chain joins TRBV28 and TRBJ2-1; 7 positions match TRBD1. The CDR3 loop spans 17 amino acids. Germline V gene sequence: CDR1 MDHEN, CDR2 SYDVKM. V dropped 6 bases and J dropped 0; count of bases not matched to a gene: 11. CDR3 sequence reads: CASRPRTGEGSYNEQFF. The DNA of the CDR3 is TGTGCCAGCAGGCCCCGGACAGGAGAAGGCTCCTACAATGAGCAGTTCTTC.

This clone appeared a single time. The chain recombines TRBV2 with TRBJ1-1, with D maybe TRBD1 (6 bases). Germline values: CDR1 SNHLY, CDR2 FYNNEI. V was clipped by 2 bases and J by 4 bases, with 11 bases between them. This CDR3 contains 14 residues. The CDR3 is CASSETGQVTEAFF. As DNA, the CDR3 is TGTGCCAGCAGTGAAACAGGGCAGGTCACTGAAGCTTTCTTT.

This clone was seen only a few times. The chain recombines TRBV10-3 with TRBJ2-1, with TRBD1 matching over 11 bases. The junction had 10 bases not matched to a gene; V was cut back by 0 bases and J by 9 bases. Per the germline V gene, CDR1 is ENHRY and CDR2 is SYGVKD. This CDR3 has 17 amino acids. Here the CDR3 reads CAISESTPGQGAGEQFF. The CDR3 bases are TGTGCCATCAGTGAGTCGACTCCTGGACAGGGGGCCGGTGAGCAGTTCTTC.

J is TRBJ1-3 and V is TRBV4-2; D gene ambiguous. Germline V gene data show CDR1 as LGHNA and CDR2 as YNFKEQ. The V gene lost 3 bases and the J gene lost 4 bases, with 4 bases spanning the gap. This CDR3 region has 12 residues. CDR3 loop: CASSQEGNTIYF. The CDR3 DNA reads TGTGCCAGCAGCCAGGAGGGAAACACCATATATTTT.

This clone was picked up a small number of times. The genes are TRBV28 and TRBJ1-1; 9 positions match TRBD1. This CDR3 contains 14 residues. J was trimmed by 5 bases and V by 6 bases; bases with no gene match: 7. The V gene's germline CDR1 is MDHEN and CDR2 SYDVKM. CDR3 sequence (DNA): TGTGCCAGCAGCTCGACAGGGGGGAGGACTGAAGCTTTCTTT. The encoded protein is CASSSTGGRTEAFF. Combining the CDR3 with reference TRBV28 and TRBJ1-1 gives the whole variable domain DVKVTQSSRYLVKRTGEKVFLECVQDMDHENMFWYRQDPGLGLRLIYFSYDVKMKEKGDIPEGYSVSREKKERFSLILESASTNQTSMYLCASSSTGGRTEAFFGQGTRLTVV.

The chain has TRBV28 and TRBJ2-4; D gene uncertain. This CDR3 comprises 14 residues. CDR1 and CDR2 (germline): MDHEN, SYDVKM. Trimming stripped 5 bases from V and 0 bases from J, with 8 bases between. The DNA of the CDR3 is TGTGCCAGCAGTCCCCCGGGAGCCAAAAACATTCAGTACTTC. It is translated as CASSPPGAKNIQYF.

The J gene is TRBJ1-3, the V gene TRBV5-8; D remains ambiguous. This CDR3 comprises 12 residues. V lost 3 bases to trimming and J lost 4 bases, with 5 bases between them. The germline gives CDR1 SGHTS, CDR2 YDEGEE. The CDR3 DNA is TGTGCCAGCAGCTACTTAGGAAACACCATATATTTT. This sequence encodes CASSYLGNTIYF.

The V call is TRBV2, the J call TRBJ2-1; 8 bases line up with TRBD2. In germline, CDR1 is SNHLY, CDR2 FYNNEI. V lost 8 bases and J lost 8; bases outside the gene matches: 2. The length of the CDR3 is 11 residues. CDR3 region: CASSREDEQFF. In DNA, the CDR3 is TGTGCCAGCTCGCGGGAGGATGAGCAGTTCTTC.

For the CDR3, the DNA is TGTGCCAGCAGCTTGAAACTAGCGGGAGAGGAGACCCAGTACTTC. Translated: CASSLKLAGEETQYF. This chain connects TRBV5-4 to TRBJ2-5, with 11 bases matching TRBD2. With V trimmed by 1 base and J by 5 bases, 4 bases remained unmatched. Per germline, CDR1 SGHNT and CDR2 YYREEE (reference sequence). The CDR3 consists of 15 residues.

CDR3 nucleotide sequence: TGTGCCAGCAGCGCTGGACAGCCTAGCACAGATACGCAGTATTTT. It is translated as CASSAGQPSTDTQYF. The rearrangement uses TRBV6-1 and TRBJ2-3; D perhaps matches TRBD1 (6 bases). Germline values: CDR1 MNHNS, CDR2 SASEGT. The germline V and J ends were trimmed by 6 bases and 0 bases, with 13 bases remaining between them. This CDR3 has 15 amino acids.

This clone was observed once. In the same sample, other DNA sequences code for this CDR3. The chain carries TRBV28 and TRBJ1-5; D unresolved. CDR3 size: 12 residues. Germline lookup yields CDR1 MDHEN and CDR2 SYDVKM. The germline V and J ends were trimmed by 4 bases and 2 bases, with 3 bases remaining between them. The CDR3 region has the DNA TGTGCCAGCAGTTCTGGCAATCAGCCCCAGCATTTT. The encoded protein is CASSSGNQPQHF.

The CDR3 loop reads CASSTRVELFF. For the CDR3, the DNA is TGTGCCAGTAGTACGAGGGTAGAGCTGTTTTTT. V and J are TRBV19 and TRBJ2-2, with a possible D match to TRBD2 (5 bases). With 4 bases removed from V and 11 bases from J, the gap between germline ends came to 8 bases. This CDR3 has 11 amino acids. The germline V gene has CDR1 LNHDA and CDR2 SQIVND (reference sequence).